This TCR beta chain came from a study of T cells in Graves' hyperthyroidism and ophthalmopathy. Study-level findings and limits: Blood also showed most of the thyroid clonotypes that were expanded above 0.001.

The PBMCs studied were ones that came from about 10 ml fresh peripheral blood. RNA transcripts yielded amplified TCR beta CDR3 regions. Carried out on the TCR CDR3, a first-round RT-PCR used the HTBI primer set. One entry per CDR3 protein, called by TCRdb with MiXCR from the multiplex PCR reads. The data contain some 180,000 distinct CDR3 sequences, approximately 16% of them singletons. This clonotype occurred many times. As yet, its antigen is unknown. V dropped 0 bases and J dropped 3 bases, with 12 bases sitting between them. The CDR3 has 15 residues. CDR1 is DFQATT, CDR2 SNEGSKA, per germline (reference sequence).

The V and J genes are TRBV20-1 and TRBJ1-3; tentatively, D is TRBD1 (5 bases). This receptor was obtained from a woman in her 50s with Graves' hyperthyroidism. The sequenced sample was blood. CDR3 nucleotides: TGCAGTGCTAGAGATAGCGGCAGGGATGGAAACACCATATATTTT. Translating it yields CSARDSGRDGNTIYF.